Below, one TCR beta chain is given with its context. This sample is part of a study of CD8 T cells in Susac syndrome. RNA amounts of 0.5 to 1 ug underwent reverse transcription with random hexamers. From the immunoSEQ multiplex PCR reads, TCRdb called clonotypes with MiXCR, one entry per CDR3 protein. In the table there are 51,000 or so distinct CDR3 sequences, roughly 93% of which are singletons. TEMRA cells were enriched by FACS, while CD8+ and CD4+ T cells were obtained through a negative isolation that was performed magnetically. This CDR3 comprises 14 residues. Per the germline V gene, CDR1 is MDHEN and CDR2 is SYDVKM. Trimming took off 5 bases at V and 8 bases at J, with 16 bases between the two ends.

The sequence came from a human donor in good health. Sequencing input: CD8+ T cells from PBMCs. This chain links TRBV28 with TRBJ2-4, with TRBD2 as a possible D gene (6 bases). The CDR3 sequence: CASSRERVEYIQYF. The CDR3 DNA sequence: TGTGCCAGCAGTCGGGAGAGAGTGGAGTACATTCAGTACTTC.